This T cell receptor (beta chain) was observed in a study of human T cells and chemical hapten exposure. Time point here: patch test 2, 6 weeks after DPC sensitization. Documented treatment: therapeutic diphenylcyclopropenone sensitization with weekly scalp DPC. Patches went on only after blood had been drawn each time. TCRdb itself ran the RACE reads through MiXCR, one entry per CDR3 protein. The sample holds just over 350,000 distinct CDR3 sequences, about 6% seen once. Study-wide findings and caveats: As patch test score rose, PT1 expanded TCR counts tended to rise as well.

A remark on this clonotype: The antigen remains undetermined.

The CDR3 covers 16 residues. The ends lost 6 bases at V and 7 bases at J; junction bases unmatched: 7. CDR1 is MNHEY, CDR2 SVGAGI, per germline. Here the sequenced sample was whole blood, taken in connection with sensitization to the hapten diphenylcyclopropenone (DPC). The chain recombines TRBV6-5 with TRBJ2-4, with 15 bases that match TRBD2. This TCR came from a woman between 18 and 29 years old with alopecia areata. Some clones in this sample may be carry-over from other donors' samples. For the CDR3, the DNA is TGTGCCAGCAGGAGGACTAGCGGGGGGGCCCAGAACATTCAGTACTTC. This codes for CASRRTSGGAQNIQYF.